The rows below give T cell receptor beta chains drawn from one sample of a study of cytomegalovirus exposure and HLA in healthy donors. The repertoire was sequenced with immunoSEQ multiplex PCR; TCRdb's copy has only in-frame clones and lacks some. The sample records more than 95,000 clones, over 60% being singletons. Sequencing was carried out using PBMCs. These receptors originate from a man between 60 and 70 years old in good health and CMV-seropositive. Each CDR3 is given with its conserved first and last residue. D genes are given only for firm matches. The size entry is marked missing in some rows and otherwise reads once, few, many or a size class.

v_gene,j_gene,d_gene,abundance,CDR3aa,CDR3nt
TRBV28,TRBJ1-4,NA,NA,CASSSPSGEKLFF,TGTGCCAGCAGTTCCCCAAGCGGGGAAAAACTGTTTTTT
TRBV19,TRBJ2-7,NA,NA,CASSILYSSYEQYF,TGTGCCAGTAGTATCCTCTACAGTTCCTACGAGCAGTACTTC
TRBV5-4,TRBJ2-3,TRBD1,NA,CASSLANRGPTDTQYF,TGTGCCAGCAGCTTGGCCAACAGGGGGCCCACAGATACGCAGTATTTT
TRBV5-6,TRBJ1-1,TRBD1,NA,CASSQTDRVNTEAFF,TGTGCCAGCAGCCAGACTGACAGGGTTAACACTGAAGCTTTCTTT
TRBV28,TRBJ2-7,NA,NA,CASSPISGTGLKNEQYF,TGTGCCAGCAGTCCCATTTCGGGGACGGGACTCAAAAACGAGCAGTACTTC
TRBV9,TRBJ2-7,NA,NA,CASSDQLGGAGAPYEQYF,TGTGCCAGCAGCGACCAATTGGGAGGGGCAGGGGCGCCCTACGAGCAGTACTTC
TRBV5-5,TRBJ1-1,NA,NA,CASSLGLLEAFF,TGTGCCAGCAGCTTGGGTCTGCTAGAAGCTTTCTTT
TRBV6-4,TRBJ2-1,TRBD2,few,CASSDSSGESNEQFF,TGTGCCAGCAGTGACTCTAGCGGGGAATCCAATGAGCAGTTCTTC
TRBV6-1,TRBJ1-1,TRBD1,NA,CASSEGTGMRNTEAFF,TGTGCCAGCAGTGAAGGGACAGGGATGAGGAACACTGAAGCTTTCTTT
TRBV27,TRBJ1-2,TRBD1,NA,CASSKQGGEGYGYTF,TGTGCCAGCAGCAAACAGGGGGGAGAGGGCTATGGCTACACCTTC
TRBV5-6,TRBJ1-6,NA,NA,CASSLDRFNSPLHF,TGTGCCAGCAGCTTGGACAGGTTTAATTCACCCCTCCACTTT
TRBV29-1,TRBJ1-3,NA,NA,CSVEEGGTIYF,TGCAGCGTTGAAGAAGGGGGCACCATATATTTT
TRBV4-2,TRBJ1-4,NA,few,CASSTSQGSTNEKLFF,TGTGCCAGCAGCACCAGTCAGGGGTCAACTAATGAAAAACTGTTTTTT
TRBV5-8,TRBJ1-2,NA,NA,CASTPDRNYGYTF,TGTGCCAGCACCCCGGACAGAAACTATGGCTACACCTTC
TRBV7-3,TRBJ2-4,TRBD1,NA,CASSLTGMTGEAKNIQYF,TGTGCCAGCAGCTTAACGGGAATGACAGGGGAAGCCAAAAACATTCAGTACTTC
TRBV9,TRBJ2-1,TRBD2,few,CASSQAGSYNEQFF,TGTGCCAGCAGCCAAGCGGGATCCTACAATGAGCAGTTCTTC
TRBV28,TRBJ2-2,TRBD1,few,CASSQLAGTGNTGELFF,TGTGCCAGCAGTCAGCTCGCCGGGACAGGGAACACCGGGGAGCTGTTTTTT
TRBV29-1,TRBJ1-2,NA,NA,CSARPLANYGYTF,TGCAGCGCTCGCCCTTTAGCTAACTATGGCTACACCTTC
TRBV27,TRBJ2-5,TRBD1,NA,CASSNPRTGQETQYF,TGTGCCAGCAGTAACCCCAGGACAGGGCAAGAGACCCAGTACTTC
TRBV29-1,TRBJ2-7,NA,NA,CSVRHHEQYF,TGCAGCGTCCGACACCACGAGCAGTACTTC
TRBV10-1,TRBJ2-7,TRBD1,once,CASSDSLQGARDEQYF,TGCGCCAGCAGCGACAGTCTACAGGGGGCAAGGGACGAGCAGTACTTC
TRBV28,TRBJ2-1,NA,NA,CASSLNWGDEQFF,TGTGCCAGCAGTTTAAATTGGGGGGACGAGCAGTTCTTC
TRBV25-1,TRBJ2-1,TRBD2,NA,CASSEVGLAANEQFF,TGTGCCAGCAGTGAAGTGGGACTAGCTGCCAATGAGCAGTTCTTC
TRBV28,TRBJ1-1,NA,NA,CASSPSGRREAFF,TGTGCCAGCAGTCCTTCCGGGAGGCGGGAAGCTTTCTTT
TRBV7-6,TRBJ2-5,NA,NA,CASSLGQVAETQYF,TGTGCCAGCAGCTTAGGGCAGGTTGCAGAGACCCAGTACTTC
TRBV21-1,TRBJ1-2,NA,NA,CASSTLVYGYTF,TGTGCCAGCAGCACATTAGTCTATGGCTACACCTTC
TRBV10-3,TRBJ1-1,TRBD1,NA,CAITARGDRASEAFF,TGTGCCATCACTGCAAGAGGGGACAGGGCATCTGAAGCTTTCTTT
TRBV5-8,TRBJ1-4,NA,NA,CASSLAFATVKFNEKLFF,TGTGCCAGCAGCTTGGCCTTCGCGACAGTAAAGTTTAATGAAAAACTGTTTTTT
TRBV25-1,TRBJ2-1,TRBD2,NA,CASTGTSGGAYNEQFF,TGTGCCTCCACCGGGACTAGCGGGGGGGCCTACAATGAGCAGTTCTTC
TRBV5-4,TRBJ2-7,TRBD1,NA,CASSPGTGGGEQYF,TGTGCCAGCAGCCCCGGGACAGGGGGAGGCGAGCAGTACTTC
TRBV9,TRBJ1-4,NA,NA,CASSVTGRVNEKLFF,TGTGCCAGCAGCGTAACCGGGAGGGTTAATGAAAAACTGTTTTTT
TRBV5-4,TRBJ2-7,TRBD1,NA,CASSSEGQADEQYF,TGTGCCAGCAGCTCGGAAGGACAGGCGGACGAGCAGTACTTC
TRBV7-3,TRBJ2-6,NA,NA,CASSSRTGSGANVLTF,TGTGCCAGCAGCTCTAGGACGGGATCTGGGGCCAACGTCCTGACTTTC
TRBV4-1,TRBJ2-2,TRBD2,NA,CASATASGGVTGELFF,TGCGCCAGCGCCACGGCTAGCGGGGGGGTGACCGGGGAGCTGTTTTTT
TRBV6-6,TRBJ1-1,TRBD1,NA,CASSYLRDSEAFF,TGTGCCAGCAGTTACCTTCGGGACAGTGAAGCTTTCTTT
TRBV7-8,TRBJ2-7,TRBD1,NA,CASSPGQGPYEQYF,TGTGCCAGCAGCCCAGGACAGGGCCCCTACGAGCAGTACTTC
TRBV7-8,TRBJ1-3,NA,few,CASSLRAADSGNTIYF,TGTGCCAGCAGCTTACGGGCAGCGGACTCTGGAAACACCATATATTTT
TRBV7-3,TRBJ1-1,TRBD1,NA,CASSRDRNTEAFF,TGTGCCAGCAGCCGGGACAGAAACACTGAAGCTTTCTTT
TRBV6-1,TRBJ2-7,NA,few,CASSGKTGQLFHEQYF,TGTGCCAGCAGTGGGAAAACCGGACAGTTATTTCACGAGCAGTACTTC
TRBV28,TRBJ2-5,TRBD1,NA,CASSLGQGVFEETQYF,TGTGCCAGCAGTCTGGGACAGGGGGTCTTTGAAGAGACCCAGTACTTC
TRBV5-1,TRBJ2-3,TRBD1,NA,CASSLVGQGTDTQYF,TGCGCCAGCAGCTTGGTCGGACAGGGGACCGATACGCAGTATTTT
TRBV5-5,TRBJ1-1,NA,few,CASSSLGGNTEAFF,TGTGCCAGCAGCTCCCTCGGAGGCAACACTGAAGCTTTCTTT
TRBV15,TRBJ1-1,NA,NA,CATSRERDMAEAFF,TGTGCCACCAGCAGAGAGAGGGACATGGCTGAAGCTTTCTTT
TRBV27,TRBJ2-7,TRBD1,NA,CASRRQGDYEQYF,TGTGCCAGCAGGAGACAGGGAGACTACGAGCAGTACTTC
TRBV6-5,TRBJ1-1,NA,few,CAAGLVTEAFF,TGTGCAGCAGGGTTGGTCACTGAAGCTTTCTTT
TRBV28,TRBJ2-7,TRBD2,NA,CASSLTGGTYEQYF,TGTGCCAGCAGTTTAACGGGGGGAACCTACGAGCAGTACTTC
TRBV4-1,TRBJ2-2,TRBD1,NA,CASSHAGTGNTGELFF,TGCGCCAGCAGCCATGCCGGGACAGGGAACACCGGGGAGCTGTTTTTT
TRBV6-6,TRBJ1-1,NA,NA,CATLGPTEAFF,TGTGCCACCCTCGGTCCCACTGAAGCTTTCTTT
TRBV7-2,TRBJ1-1,NA,NA,CASGPMIGTPNTEAFF,TGTGCCAGCGGACCAATGATCGGGACACCGAACACTGAAGCTTTCTTT
TRBV9,TRBJ2-2,TRBD2,once,CASSVEPLRLAGALVGELFF,TGTGCCAGCAGCGTAGAGCCCCTAAGACTAGCGGGGGCCCTGGTCGGGGAGCTGTTTTTT
TRBV6-5,TRBJ2-1,TRBD2,NA,CASSSSSGGREQFF,TGTGCCAGCAGTTCCTCTAGCGGGGGCCGGGAGCAGTTCTTC
TRBV5-1,TRBJ1-3,TRBD1,few,CASSLGDREINTIYF,TGCGCCAGCAGCTTGGGAGACAGGGAAATAAACACCATATATTTT